This passage covers 17 T cell receptor beta chains from one sample sequenced in a study of blood T cell repertoires in COVID-19. Some clones are missing from TCRdb's copy, which holds only in-frame ones; the method was immunoSEQ multiplex PCR. The profile shows approximately 97,000 clones, around 87% of them singletons. The sample consisted of peripheral blood. Source of these receptors: a human donor in a cohort sampled during active COVID-19.

This chain links TRBV6-5 with TRBJ1-1; TRBD1 agrees at 7 bases. The trim removed 6 bases at V and 0 bases at J, leaving 4 bases unmatched. Germline CDR1 and CDR2: MNHEY and SVGAGI. The CDR3 consists of 14 residues. Written as DNA, the CDR3 is TGTGCCAGCAGGCAGGGGGGTCTGAACACTGAAGCTTTCTTT. This gives the protein CASRQGGLNTEAFF.

The V call is TRBV2, the J call TRBJ2-1; 8 bases match TRBD2. V shed 2 bases and J 8 bases; nucleotides not matched to a gene: 11. The germline V gene encodes CDR1 SNHLY and CDR2 FYNNEI. The CDR3 is 16 residues long. CDR3 bases: TGTGCCAGCAGTGAAATGGGGACTAGAGGCAGGCATGAGCAGTTCTTC. It codes for CASSEMGTRGRHEQFF.

V and J are TRBV7-2 and TRBJ2-4; D may be TRBD2 (6 bases). CDR3 length: 16 amino acids. The V gene lost 5 bases and the J gene lost 6 bases, with 20 bases spanning the gap. Germline CDR1 reads SGHTA; CDR2 reads FQGNSA. The CDR3 DNA sequence: TGTGCCAGCAGCCGGGACTCTCGAGGCCTTGGAAACATTCAGTACTTC. Translated, it gives CASSRDSRGLGNIQYF.

This clone was observed once. The V call is TRBV6-5, the J call TRBJ2-7, with 9 bases lining up with TRBD1. CDR1 is MNHEY and CDR2 is SVGAGI in the germline V gene. J was trimmed by 5 bases and V by 10 bases; bases with no gene match: 15. This CDR3 comprises 15 residues. Written as DNA, the CDR3 is TGTGCCACTTCCTCCGGCGGACAGGGGAACCACGAGCAGTACTTC. This encodes CATSSGGQGNHEQYF.

The J gene is TRBJ1-1, the V gene TRBV2; D is uncertain. CDR3 length: 12 residues. Germline-derived CDR1 and CDR2 are SNHLY and FYNNEI. V gave up 6 bases and J gave up 4 bases, with 9 bases separating them. CDR3 region: CASSAGSTEAFF. CDR3 sequence (DNA): TGTGCCAGCAGCGCGGGCAGCACTGAAGCTTTCTTT.

The CDR3 loop is CASRTSYEQYF. The CDR3 nucleotides are TGCGCCAGCAGGACAAGCTACGAGCAGTACTTC. The chain joins TRBV5-1 to TRBJ2-7; D is uncertain. This CDR3 has 11 amino acids. The germline V gene encodes CDR1 SGHRS and CDR2 YFSETQ. Trimming pared 5 bases from V and 3 bases from J, leaving 6 bases between.

V gene TRBV10-2 combines with J gene TRBJ2-1, with 7 bases identical to TRBD2. After removal of 7 bases from V and 3 bases from J, the junction contained 6 bases not matched to a gene. Germline V gives CDR1 WSHSY, CDR2 SAAADI. The length of the CDR3 is 14 residues. In DNA form, the CDR3 reads TGCGCCAGCACCAAGCCTAGCGGCTACAATGAGCAGTTCTTC. Amino acids: CASTKPSGYNEQFF.

This clone appeared a few times. The chain combines TRBV19 with TRBJ1-5; 9 nucleotides align to TRBD1. Germline V gives CDR1 LNHDA, CDR2 SQIVND (reference sequence). CDR3 length: 16 residues. J lost 4 bases, V lost 2 bases, and 6 bases had no gene match. The CDR3 here is CASSINGGQGNQPQHF. The CDR3 DNA is TGTGCCAGTAGTATAAACGGGGGACAGGGTAATCAGCCCCAGCATTTT.

This clone appeared a few times. The chain recombines TRBV6-2 or TRBV6-3 with TRBJ2-1; D ambiguous. The V gene lost 5 bases and the J gene lost 4 bases, with 3 bases spanning the gap. Germline loops: CDR1 MNHEY, CDR2 SVGEGT. The CDR3 is made up of 11 amino acids. CDR3 sequence: CASSPYNEQFF. In nucleotides, the CDR3 is TGTGCCAGCAGTCCATACAATGAGCAGTTCTTC.

This chain connects TRBV28 to TRBJ1-2; 10 positions agree with TRBD1. Germline CDR1 reads MDHEN; CDR2 reads SYDVKM. The junction had 4 bases not matched to a gene; V was cut back by 3 bases and J by 6 bases. This CDR3 spans 14 amino acids. CDR3 bases: TGTGCCAGCAGTTTCGGGACAGGGGTAAATGGCTACACCTTC. Its protein product is CASSFGTGVNGYTF.

This clone appeared a few times. This chain links TRBV5-4 with TRBJ2-2, with TRBD1 matching 9 bases. Germline values: CDR1 SGHNT, CDR2 YYREEE (reference sequence). Trimming at V came to 4 bases and at J to 6 bases, leaving 13 bases not matched to a gene. The CDR3 extends over 17 amino acids. CDR3 region: CASSHSPGQGGAGELFF. The DNA of the CDR3 is TGTGCCAGCAGCCACTCTCCGGGACAGGGCGGCGCCGGGGAGCTGTTTTTT. The variable domain in full, completed from reference TRBV5-4 and TRBJ2-2, reads ETGVTQSPTHLIKTRGQQVTLRCSSQSGHNTVSWYQQALGQGPQFIFQYYREEENGRGNFPPRFSGLQFPNYSSELNVNALELDDSALYLCASSHSPGQGGAGELFFGEGSRLTVL.

The CDR3 is CASSHGTSGRAPGELFF. CDR3 nucleotide sequence: TGTGCCAGCAGCCACGGGACTAGCGGGAGGGCCCCCGGGGAGCTGTTTTTT. The rearrangement links TRBV2 to TRBJ2-2; 16 bases match TRBD2. Germline assignment: CDR1 SNHLY and CDR2 FYNNEI. J was trimmed by 6 bases and V by 6 bases; bases with no gene match: 7. The CDR3 covers 17 residues.

The CDR3 loop reads CASSLAGQATAKNIQYF. The DNA of the CDR3 is TGTGCCAGCAGTTTAGCAGGACAGGCTACCGCCAAAAACATTCAGTACTTC. This chain uses TRBV28 with TRBJ2-4; 7 bases are shared with TRBD1. Germline V CDR1 and CDR2: MDHEN, SYDVKM. The length of the CDR3 is 17 residues. J was trimmed by 1 base and V by 2 bases; bases with no gene match: 8. Based on the CDR3 plus reference TRBV28 and TRBJ2-4, the full variable domain is DVKVTQSSRYLVKRTGEKVFLECVQDMDHENMFWYRQDPGLGLRLIYFSYDVKMKEKGDIPEGYSVSREKKERFSLILESASTNQTSMYLCASSLAGQATAKNIQYFGAGTRLSVL.

The rearrangement joins TRBV20-1 to TRBJ1-5, with D possibly being TRBD1 (6 bases). V gave up 3 bases and J gave up 6 bases, with 21 bases separating them. The CDR3 length is 16 residues. CDR1 is DFQATT and CDR2 is SNEGSKA in the germline V gene (reference sequence). The chain's CDR3 is CSASLSPPGVTQPQHF. The CDR3 nucleotides read TGCAGTGCTAGTCTTTCGCCCCCAGGGGTAACTCAGCCCCAGCATTTT.

CDR3 sequence: CASSFRTGGSNQPQHF. The CDR3 DNA reads as TGTGCCAGTAGTTTTCGGACAGGGGGGAGCAATCAGCCCCAGCATTTT. This chain links TRBV19 with TRBJ1-5; 10 bases match TRBD1. CDR3 length equals 16 residues. Trimming removed 5 bases from V and 1 base from J; junction bases left unmatched: 5. CDR1 and CDR2 from the germline V gene are LNHDA and SQIVND (reference sequence).

J is TRBJ2-5 and V is TRBV10-3, with 11 nucleotides matching TRBD2. The CDR3 length is 13 residues. Germline lookup yields CDR1 ENHRY and CDR2 SYGVKD. The junction had 3 bases not matched to a gene; V was cut back by 7 bases and J by 5 bases. CDR3 nucleotides: TGTGCCATCAAGGGGACTAGCGGTGAGACCCAGTACTTC. This encodes CAIKGTSGETQYF.

Only a few counts were recorded for this clone. In DNA, the CDR3 is TGTGCCAGCAGCCCCCCCGGGTCCCGCGGCGAGCAGTACTTC. As protein: CASSPPGSRGEQYF. The V gene is TRBV7-9, the J gene TRBJ2-7, with D uncertain. The CDR3 length is 14 residues. Germline CDR1 is SEHNR and CDR2 is FQNEAQ (reference sequence). V gave up 5 bases and J gave up 6 bases, with 17 bases separating them.